Listed here is a single TCR beta chain. The record originates from a study of blood T cell repertoires in COVID-19. Across the whole study: COVID-19 samples, acute and convalescent, were from the United States, Italy and Spain. Sources were T cells, B-cell-depleted T cells, or PBMCs; the material itself was cDNA or gDNA.

Deletions cut 1 base from V and 4 bases from J, with 8 bases between. CDR3 length: 14 residues. Per germline, CDR1 LGHDT and CDR2 YNNKEL (reference sequence). Per the authors' pipeline: Reference gene primer amplification yielded estimated nucleated cell counts. Sequencing was performed with immunoSEQ multiplex PCR; in TCRdb, only in-frame clones are kept and a portion is missing. V and J calls plus clone size are reproduced from that table; the DNA served to infer D and trimming. The table includes some 130,000 clones, about 89% detected once. Source material: peripheral blood. The receptor's source is a man between 60 and 75 years old with active or convalescent COVID-19. The genes are TRBV3-1 (or the pseudogene TRBV3-2) and TRBJ1-5; D uncertain. This CDR3 reads CASSQGLLNQPQHF. The CDR3 nucleotides are TGTGCCAGCAGCCAAGGTCTCCTAAATCAGCCCCAGCATTTT.